A selection of T cell receptor beta chains follows, all from one sample in a study of OX40 agonist ivuxolimab in advanced cancers. TCRdb keeps only in-frame clones here, not all; method: immunoSEQ multiplex PCR. The sample gives 65,000 to 95,000 clones, over 75% of which show up once; about 2.3% is in the top ten. Sequences were derived from CD4+ or CD8+ T cells sorted from blood, sampled in a trial of the OX40 agonist ivuxolimab. Receptors were obtained from an adult with an advanced solid tumor such as melanoma, head and neck, liver or kidney cancer. Each CDR3 is given with its conserved first and last residue. The D gene is left open where the match is weak. Size is omitted from some rows. Given values are once, few, many or a class for expanded clones.

cdr3_nt	cdr3_aa	d_call	v_call	clone_size	j_call
TGTGCCACTCAGGGTCCGAACACCGGGGAGCTGTTTTTT	CATQGPNTGELFF	.	TRBV28	.	TRBJ2-2
TGTGCCAGCAGCGTCGGTGTTACGGTTACGGCTAATGAAAAACTGTTTTTT	CASSVGVTVTANEKLFF	.	TRBV7-6	.	TRBJ1-4
TGCAGCGTTGCCGGGACAGGGATCCCCAATGAGCAGTTCTTC	CSVAGTGIPNEQFF	TRBD1	TRBV29-1	.	TRBJ2-1
TGTGCCAGCAGCTCCCGTATGGGCGACGAGCAGTACTTC	CASSSRMGDEQYF	.	TRBV7-9	.	TRBJ2-7
TGTGCCTACAGCACGGGGCGGGACAGGGGGCCCACCGGGGAGCTGTTTTTT	CAYSTGRDRGPTGELFF	TRBD1	TRBV7-9	.	TRBJ2-2
TGTGCCACCAGCAGAGATCAGACAGGGGCCCTCTACGAGCAGTACTTC	CATSRDQTGALYEQYF	TRBD1	TRBV15	.	TRBJ2-7
TGTGCCAGCAGCTTGCGGACGGGAGGGATAAACATTCAGTACTTC	CASSLRTGGINIQYF	TRBD2	TRBV5-6	.	TRBJ2-4
TGTGCCTGGGCCCCAGGGGGCGCAGATACGCAGTATTTT	CAWAPGGADTQYF	TRBD1	TRBV30	.	TRBJ2-3
TGTGCCAGCAGCTTAGGGGTAGGGGGGAACACTGAAGCTTTCTTT	CASSLGVGGNTEAFF	.	TRBV7-9	.	TRBJ1-1
TGTGCCAGCTCACCACCGCTAGCCCCGAGGCGGGTAGATACGCAGTATTTT	CASSPPLAPRRVDTQYF	.	TRBV18	.	TRBJ2-3
TGTGCCAGCTCTTTAGCCGGCGCGGGACAGGGGGCCATCAATGAGCAGTTCTTC	CASSLAGAGQGAINEQFF	TRBD1	TRBV27	once	TRBJ2-1
TGTGCCAGCAGCTTAGCGCAAGCGGGTGGGCAGTTCTTC	CASSLAQAGGQFF	.	TRBV7-8	.	TRBJ2-1
TGCGCCAGCAGCCGTGGTCGAGGCTTTACCAAGCGGGAGGACTACGAGCAGTACTTC	CASSRGRGFTKREDYEQYF	TRBD2	TRBV4-1	.	TRBJ2-7
TGTGCCAGCTCCCCCGGAGGCGATCCTATCGGGGAGCTGTTTTTT	CASSPGGDPIGELFF	.	TRBV6-1	.	TRBJ2-2
TGTGCCAGCTCACAGATCAGGGGGCAATGGAGCACAGATACGCAGTATTTT	CASSQIRGQWSTDTQYF	TRBD1	TRBV18	.	TRBJ2-3
TGTGCCAGCAGTACCCCTAGTGGAATCTACGAGCAGTACTTC	CASSTPSGIYEQYF	.	TRBV28	few	TRBJ2-7
TGTGCCAGTAGTCTACTAGCGGGAGGGCATAATGAGCAGTTCTTC	CASSLLAGGHNEQFF	TRBD2	TRBV19	.	TRBJ2-1
TGTGCCAGCAGCCAATCTAGCGGGGCCCCCCGCCCCAAACGAGGGGAGCTGTTTTTT	CASSQSSGAPRPKRGELFF	TRBD2	TRBV7-2	.	TRBJ2-2
TGTGCCAGCGGCTCTGAGGGGTTAAATAGTGAAAAACTGTTTTTT	CASGSEGLNSEKLFF	.	TRBV2	.	TRBJ1-4
TGTGCCAGCAGTCTCGGACAGGGTCGGGTCCAGGGCCAGTACTTC	CASSLGQGRVQGQYF	TRBD1	TRBV28	.	TRBJ2-7
TGCGCCAGCAGCGGAGGACAGGGCCAAGAGACCCAGTACTTC	CASSGGQGQETQYF	TRBD1	TRBV5-1	.	TRBJ2-5
TGCGCCAGCAGCTTGGATCCGGGAGAGCTGTATGGCTACACCTTC	CASSLDPGELYGYTF	.	TRBV5-1	.	TRBJ1-2
TGTGCCATCAGTGAGGGACAGGGTGATCAGCCCCAGCATTTT	CAISEGQGDQPQHF	TRBD1	TRBV10-3	.	TRBJ1-5
TGTGCCAGCAGCTCCCAATCCAGGAGCTCAGATACGCAGTATTTT	CASSSQSRSSDTQYF	.	TRBV7-2	.	TRBJ2-3
TGTGCCATCAGTGAGTCGGAGGGGACGCAGTATTTT	CAISESEGTQYF	.	TRBV10-3	.	TRBJ2-3
TGTGCCAGCAGCTCAGAGGAAAACATTCAGTACTTC	CASSSEENIQYF	.	TRBV11-1	.	TRBJ2-4
TGTGCCAGCAAAGGGGGGGGGACAGCGAACACTGAAGCTTTCTTT	CASKGGGTANTEAFF	TRBD1	TRBV28	.	TRBJ1-1
TGTGCCAGCAGCATCCTACCGACTAGCAGAACAGATACGCAGTATTTT	CASSILPTSRTDTQYF	TRBD2	TRBV7-2	.	TRBJ2-3
TGTGCCAGCAGCGTAGGACTAGCGGGATCACAAGAGACCCAGTACTTC	CASSVGLAGSQETQYF	TRBD2	TRBV9	.	TRBJ2-5
TGCGCCAGCAGGGACCTCTCCTACGAGCAGTACTTC	CASRDLSYEQYF	.	TRBV10-2	.	TRBJ2-7
TGTGCCAGCAAGAGACTAAACACAGATACGCAGTATTTT	CASKRLNTDTQYF	.	TRBV6-1	.	TRBJ2-3
TGTGCCAGCAGTCCAATAGGGGGGCCCACAGATACGCAGTATTTT	CASSPIGGPTDTQYF	.	TRBV7-3	.	TRBJ2-3
TGTGCCTGGAGGACCACTCCGGGATTTGAAAAACTGTTTTTT	CAWRTTPGFEKLFF	.	TRBV30	.	TRBJ1-4
TGCGCCAGCAGCTCTACGGGGATCAATCAGCCCCAGCATTTT	CASSSTGINQPQHF	.	TRBV5-1	.	TRBJ1-5
TGTGCCTGGAGTGTGGGGGATCAGCCCCGGCATTTT	CAWSVGDQPRHF	.	TRBV30	.	TRBJ1-5
TGTGCCAGTAGTCCGACTGATCTCTCTGGAAACACCATATATTTT	CASSPTDLSGNTIYF	.	TRBV19	.	TRBJ1-3
TGTGCCAGCAGTGTAGGGGAGGCCCTCTCTGGAAACACCATATATTTT	CASSVGEALSGNTIYF	.	TRBV2	.	TRBJ1-3
TGTGCCACCAGCAGAGATCGGGGGATATCCGAAAAACTGTTTTTT	CATSRDRGISEKLFF	.	TRBV15	.	TRBJ1-4
TGTGCCAGCAGCCAAGCTTTTCAGGGGCAGGGCGGGGAGACCCAGTACTTC	CASSQAFQGQGGETQYF	.	TRBV4-2	.	TRBJ2-5
TGTGCCAGCAGCAAAGCGCTTTGGCAAAAAAACACCATATATTTT	CASSKALWQKNTIYF	.	TRBV21-1	.	TRBJ1-3
TGTGCCAGCTCACCACCCGGGAGGGGCTACAATGAGCAGTTCTTC	CASSPPGRGYNEQFF	TRBD2	TRBV18	.	TRBJ2-1